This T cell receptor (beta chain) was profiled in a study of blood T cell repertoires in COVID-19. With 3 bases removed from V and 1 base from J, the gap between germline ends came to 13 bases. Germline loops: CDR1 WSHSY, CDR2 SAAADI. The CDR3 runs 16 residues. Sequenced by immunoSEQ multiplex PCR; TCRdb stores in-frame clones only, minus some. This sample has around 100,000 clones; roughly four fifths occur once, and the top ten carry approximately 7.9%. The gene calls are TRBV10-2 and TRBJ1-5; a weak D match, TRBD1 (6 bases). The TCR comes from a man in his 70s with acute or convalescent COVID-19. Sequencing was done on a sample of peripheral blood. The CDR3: CASSDPGRGSNQPQHF. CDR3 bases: TGCGCCAGCAGTGATCCGGGTAGGGGGAGCAATCAGCCCCAGCATTTT.